Following are 29 T cell receptor beta chains from one sample sequenced in a study of blood T cell repertoires in COVID-19. TCRdb's table, derived via immunoSEQ multiplex PCR, lists solely in-frame clones and lacks some. The data hold roughly 140,000 clones, with 70% to 90% observed a single time. Sequencing was carried out using peripheral blood. The receptors stem from a woman aged 60-70 years with COVID-19, enrolled during active disease.

The gene calls are TRBV5-1 and TRBJ1-1; 8 bases fit TRBD1. Unmatched junction bases numbered 2, after V lost 2 bases and J lost 5 bases. The CDR3 has 13 residues. The germline V gene encodes CDR1 SGHRS and CDR2 YFSETQ. CDR3 DNA sequence: TGCGCCAGCAGCTTCGGACAGGGAACTGAAGCTTTCTTT. This encodes CASSFGQGTEAFF.

This clone was picked up a small number of times. This rearrangement joins TRBV5-1 to TRBJ1-2, with 7 bases that match TRBD1. This CDR3 has 13 amino acids. The germline CDR1 and CDR2 sequences are SGHRS and YFSETQ. J lost 8 bases, V lost 4 bases, and 8 bases had no gene match. The CDR3 sequence is CASSLGQMGGYTF. Written as DNA, the CDR3 is TGCGCCAGCAGCCTGGGACAGATGGGAGGCTACACCTTC.

The chain has TRBV4-2 and TRBJ2-1; TRBD2 agrees at 9 bases. CDR1 is LGHNA and CDR2 is YNFKEQ in the germline V gene. The CDR3 is 16 amino acids. With V trimmed by 1 base and J by 4 bases, 5 bases remained unmatched. The CDR3 DNA follows: TGTGCCAGCAGCCAAGCGACTAGCGGAGTGTACAATGAGCAGTTCTTC. It encodes CASSQATSGVYNEQFF.

The chain links TRBV6-2 or TRBV6-3 to TRBJ2-4, with TRBD2 as a possible D gene (5 bases). The CDR3 runs 15 residues. Germline lookup yields CDR1 MNHEY and CDR2 SVGEGT. V was trimmed by 2 bases and J by 5 bases, leaving 13 bases between them. This CDR3 is CASSYGRGLQNIQYF. In DNA, the CDR3 is TGTGCCAGCAGTTACGGTAGAGGGCTTCAAAACATTCAGTACTTC.

The chain has TRBV14 and TRBJ2-1; TRBD2 aligns across 11 bases. Looked up from germline, CDR1 is SGHDN and CDR2 is FVKESK. CDR3 length equals 14 residues. V was pared by 8 bases and J by 9 bases, with 9 bases of the junction left unmatched. The CDR3 protein is CASSSGLAVTEQFF. The DNA of the CDR3 is TGTGCCAGCTCCTCGGGACTAGCGGTAACTGAGCAGTTCTTC.

The rearrangement joins TRBV5-1 to TRBJ1-2, with 11 bases identical to TRBD1. Trimming removed 4 bases from V and 8 bases from J; junction bases left unmatched: 7. Germline V lookup: CDR1 SGHRS, CDR2 YFSETQ. This CDR3 comprises 14 residues. The DNA of the CDR3 is TGCGCCAGCAGCAGGGGGACAGGGGGAGTCGGCTACACCTTC. It specifies CASSRGTGGVGYTF.

The chain employs TRBV18 and TRBJ2-1, with 7 nucleotides matching TRBD1. The V segment lost 3 bases and the J segment 2 bases; nucleotides outside the gene matches: 4. From germline, CDR1 is KGHSH and CDR2 LQKENI. The CDR3 is 15 amino acids. CDR3 protein: CASSPGTVAYNEQFF. The CDR3 region has the DNA TGTGCCAGCTCACCCGGGACAGTGGCCTACAATGAGCAGTTCTTC.

V and J are TRBV19 and TRBJ1-3; D is ambiguous. Germline lookup yields CDR1 LNHDA and CDR2 SQIVND (reference sequence). The ends were cut back, 2 bases at V and 0 bases at J, with 8 bases in the middle. The length of the CDR3 is 15 residues. The CDR3 DNA is TGTGCCAGTAGTATACGCGGAAGCTCTGGAAACACCATATATTTT. Its protein is CASSIRGSSGNTIYF.

In its sample, this clone was seen once. V gene TRBV10-3 combines with J gene TRBJ2-3, with a weak D call TRBD1 (6 bases). Germline loops: CDR1 ENHRY, CDR2 SYGVKD. CDR3 length: 15 residues. V lost 2 bases and J lost 1, with 10 bases in between. CDR3 amino acids: CAISEVGGRTDTQYF. The CDR3 DNA follows: TGTGCCATCAGTGAGGTTGGGGGCCGCACAGATACGCAGTATTTT.

This clone was counted once. The chain links TRBV6-6 to TRBJ2-2; D unclear. This CDR3 is 14 amino acids long. Germline V gives CDR1 MNHNY, CDR2 SVGAGI (reference sequence). V lost 3 bases and J lost 5, with 10 bases in between. CDR3 sequence reads: CASSYEQVTGELFF. In DNA, the CDR3 is TGTGCCAGCAGTTATGAGCAGGTTACCGGGGAGCTGTTTTTT.

V gene TRBV5-1 combines with J gene TRBJ1-1, with a weak D call TRBD1 (5 bases). Germline-derived CDR1 and CDR2 are SGHRS and YFSETQ. CDR3 length: 13 residues. V lost 2 bases to trimming and J lost 7 bases, with 12 bases between them. The DNA for the CDR3 is TGCGCCAGCAGCTTCGGAAGGGGCCTTGAAGCTTTCTTT. Amino acids: CASSFGRGLEAFF.

This sequence joins TRBV7-8 and TRBJ1-5, with TRBD1 matching 10 bases. V dropped 4 bases and J dropped 6; count of bases not matched to a gene: 15. Looked up from germline, CDR1 is SGHVS and CDR2 is FQNEAQ. The CDR3 contains 18 residues. The DNA for the CDR3 is TGTGCCAGCAGCTCGAACCCCGGGACAGGGGTGAGGGGTCAGCCCCAGCATTTT. Translating it yields CASSSNPGTGVRGQPQHF.

The chain is built from TRBV18 and TRBJ2-3; D unresolved. The germline V gene encodes CDR1 KGHSH and CDR2 LQKENI. The CDR3 extends over 17 amino acids. Trimming shortened V by 3 bases and J by 1 base, and 17 bases separated the two germline ends. CDR3 loop: CASSPQVVLGGTDTQYF. CDR3 bases: TGTGCCAGCTCACCGCAGGTAGTTCTGGGTGGCACAGATACGCAGTATTTT.

This clone was observed once. The CDR3 sequence: CASSLIQGGSNQPQHF. CDR3 DNA: TGTGCCAGCAGTCTTATACAGGGGGGGAGCAATCAGCCCCAGCATTTT. This chain uses TRBV6-2 or TRBV6-3 with TRBJ1-5; the match to TRBD1 covers 8 bases. V trimming: 5 bases; J trimming: 1 base; junction bases outside the gene matches: 7. CDR1 is MNHEY, CDR2 SVGEGT, per germline. The CDR3 is made up of 16 amino acids.

With respect to this clone: Because the CDR3's place on the DNA is in doubt, the DNA is left out and the CDR3 is given as listed by TCRdb. V and J are TRBV27 and TRBJ2-7; the DNA was not compared with TRBD1, the D call given in the table. Germline V gives CDR1 MNHEY, CDR2 SMNVEV (reference sequence). The CDR3 sequence runs 14 residues, both termini included. The CDR3 spells CASSSSTRSYEQYF.

The rearrangement links TRBV10-1 to TRBJ2-5; 7 positions match TRBD1. The V gene end was trimmed by 8 bases and the J gene end by 0 bases; junction bases not matched to a gene: 0. This CDR3 contains 12 residues. Germline assignment: CDR1 WNHNN and CDR2 SYGVQD (reference sequence). In nucleotides, the CDR3 is TGCGCCAGCGGACAGGACCAAGAGACCCAGTACTTC. Translation gives CASGQDQETQYF.

V gene TRBV6-6 combines with J gene TRBJ2-7, with no clear D. The CDR3 is 12 amino acids. Germline V gives CDR1 MNHNY, CDR2 SVGAGI (reference sequence). V lost 3 bases and J lost 1, with 4 bases in between. CDR3 in amino acids: CASSYSSYEQYF. The CDR3, as DNA: TGTGCCAGCAGTTATTCTTCCTACGAGCAGTACTTC.

This clone was found a few times. V is TRBV5-1 and J is TRBJ2-3; a weak D match, TRBD1 (5 bases). Germline V gene lookup returns CDR1 SGHRS and CDR2 YFSETQ. The CDR3 contains 15 residues. Trimming stripped 0 bases from V and 1 base from J, with 9 bases between. This CDR3 reads CASSLAGLGTDTQYF. The CDR3 nucleotides read TGCGCCAGCAGCTTGGCAGGGTTAGGCACAGATACGCAGTATTTT.

V and J are TRBV14 and TRBJ2-7, with D possibly matching TRBD2 (6 bases). From germline, CDR1 is SGHDN and CDR2 FVKESK. This CDR3 spans 15 amino acids. V shed 1 base and J shed 2 bases, with 12 bases lying between them. CDR3 bases: TGTGCCAGCAGCCAAGGGTTAGCGGACACCTACGAGCAGTACTTC. This translates into CASSQGLADTYEQYF. Drawing the rest from reference TRBV14 and TRBJ2-7, the complete variable domain is EAGVTQFPSHSVIEKGQTVTLRCDPISGHDNLYWYRRVMGKEIKFLLHFVKESKQDESGMPNNRFLAERTGGTYSTLKVQPAELEDSGVYFCASSQGLADTYEQYFGPGTRLTVT.

The chain carries TRBV5-5 and TRBJ2-7; 8 nucleotides align to TRBD2. Germline-derived CDR1 and CDR2 are SGHKS and YYEKEE (reference sequence). J was trimmed by 3 bases and V by 4 bases; bases with no gene match: 15. The CDR3 is 17 residues long. For the CDR3, the DNA is TGTGCCAGCAGCCCCGCCGGGGGGGGAAACCGATTCTACGAGCAGTACTTC. Protein product: CASSPAGGGNRFYEQYF.

V gene TRBV10-1 combines with J gene TRBJ1-4; D is perhaps TRBD1 (6 bases). CDR3 size: 13 residues. The V gene's germline CDR1 is WNHNN and CDR2 SYGVQD (reference sequence). Trimming took off 4 bases at V and 8 bases at J, with 11 bases between the two ends. CDR3 sequence reads: CASSGGGEEKLFF. In DNA form, the CDR3 reads TGCGCCAGCAGTGGTGGGGGCGAAGAAAAACTGTTTTTT.

This clone appeared a few times. This sequence joins TRBV10-1 and TRBJ1-5; unclear D gene. Germline assignment: CDR1 WNHNN and CDR2 SYGVQD (reference sequence). CDR3 length: 14 residues. V was cut by 2 bases and J by 0 bases, with 5 bases left in between. The CDR3 protein is CASSEAGSNQPQHF. CDR3 nucleotides: TGCGCCAGCAGTGAGGCAGGTAGCAATCAGCCCCAGCATTTT.

About this clone itself: This sample includes further DNA sequences coding for the same CDR3. DNA for the CDR3: TGTGCCAGCTCACCAGGACAGGGCGATGAAAAACTGTTTTTT. Protein: CASSPGQGDEKLFF. The chain employs TRBV18 and TRBJ1-4; 8 bases agree with TRBD1. Germline assignment: CDR1 KGHSH and CDR2 LQKENI. Unmatched junction bases numbered 2, after V lost 2 bases and J lost 6 bases. This CDR3 contains 14 residues.

This clone was picked up many times. The J gene is TRBJ1-2, the V gene TRBV12-5; D call uncertain. Per germline, CDR1 LGHNT and CDR2 FRNRAP. The CDR3 spans 14 residues. V dropped 1 base and J dropped 4 bases, with 10 bases sitting between them. In DNA form, the CDR3 reads TGTGCTAGTGGTTTGGACCCCGGGAGCTATGGCTACACCTTC. Translated: CASGLDPGSYGYTF.

The rearrangement joins TRBV14 to TRBJ1-1; TRBD1 is a possible D gene (6 bases). The CDR3 has 14 residues. Trimming shortened V by 4 bases and J by 6 bases, and 15 bases separated the two germline ends. Germline lookup yields CDR1 SGHDN and CDR2 FVKESK. The CDR3 sequence: CASSLIRGPAEAFF. The CDR3 DNA follows: TGTGCCAGCAGCCTGATCAGGGGCCCGGCTGAAGCTTTCTTT.

This chain uses TRBV5-5 with TRBJ2-3; 10 nucleotides agree with TRBD2. The CDR3 extends over 15 amino acids. With 4 bases clipped from V and 7 bases from J, the junction kept 9 bases outside the gene matches. Per the germline V gene, CDR1 is SGHKS and CDR2 is YYEKEE (reference sequence). As DNA, the CDR3 is TGTGCCAGCAGCCCTTCTAGCGGGGGTACATATACGCAGTATTTT. Translated: CASSPSSGGTYTQYF.

The chain uses TRBV7-9 and TRBJ2-5, with TRBD1 matching 7 bases. V trimming: 5 bases; J trimming: 1 base; junction bases outside the gene matches: 7. Germline V lookup: CDR1 SEHNR, CDR2 FQNEAQ (reference sequence). The CDR3 consists of 15 residues. CDR3 residues: CASSARQGLQETQYF. In DNA, the CDR3 is TGTGCCAGCAGCGCCAGACAGGGCCTCCAAGAGACCCAGTACTTC. The full variable domain, its missing parts supplied by reference TRBV7-9 and TRBJ2-5, is DTGVSQNPRHKITKRGQNVTFRCDPISEHNRLYWYRQTLGQGPEFLTYFQNEAQLEKSRLLSDRFSAERPKGSFSTLEIQRTEQGDSAMYLCASSARQGLQETQYFGPGTRLLVL.

The V and J genes are TRBV30 and TRBJ1-5; D is possibly TRBD1 (6 bases). The CDR3 loop spans 15 amino acids. V shed 2 bases and J shed 8 bases, with 19 bases lying between them. CDR1 and CDR2 (germline): GTSNPN, SVGIG (reference sequence). CDR3 in amino acids: CAWSMTGGRAEPQHF. CDR3 nucleotide sequence: TGTGCCTGGAGTATGACAGGCGGGCGGGCGGAGCCCCAGCATTTT.

The V call is TRBV12-3 or TRBV12-4, the J call TRBJ2-1; D remains unclear. This CDR3 has 12 residues. V lost 6 bases to trimming and J lost 7 bases, with 10 bases between them. The CDR3 nucleotides are TGTGCCAGCAGCCTCTCTAGTAATGAGCAGTTCTTC. Protein product: CASSLSSNEQFF.